The source of this T cell receptor beta chain is a study of cytomegalovirus exposure and HLA in healthy donors. Whole-study findings and limits: Later, an analysis showed that TCR beta chains associated with HLA were more clonally expanded than others that were equally common. In an earlier analysis, about 90% or about 30%: the productive usage of most TCR beta V segments.

13 Jbeta primers and 60 Vbeta primers were used for the PCR. Assay used: immunoSEQ multiplex PCR; TCRdb lists only in-frame clones, some missing. The table records 150,000 to 200,000 clones, about 85% of them present only once. On this clone itself: Antigen: not known. Germline is not matched at one junction end, which may reflect a read error.

The sample comprised PBMCs. This TCR was sampled from a man aged 25-45 years in good health and CMV-seropositive.

CDR3 DNA: TGTTCCAGCAGCTCGGGACTAGCGGGTGCGGGCTCCTACAATGAGCAGTTCTTC. It yields the protein CSSSSGLAGAGSYNEQFF. This chain uses TRBV7-9 with TRBJ2-1; 12 bases match TRBD2. The CDR3 sequence is 18 residues long. Germline CDR1 is SEHNR and CDR2 is FQNEAQ (reference sequence).